This T cell receptor (beta chain) was captured in a study of shared clonotypes between healthy human individuals. Study-level background: Per donor, three plates held CD4 naive cells, three held CD4 memory, two held CD8 naive and one held CD8 memory.

Naive CD4+ cells were CD45RA-selected; the remaining cells were memory. The repertoire was sequenced with immunoSEQ multiplex PCR; TCRdb's copy has only in-frame clones and lacks some. Of more than 1 million clones listed, approximately 78% are singletons. This clone showed up just a few times. Its antigen is not known. This may stem from a read error, because a much larger clone lies one nucleotide away. Germline V gene lookup returns CDR1 SGHRS and CDR2 YFSETQ. This CDR3 spans 13 amino acids. V was clipped by 1 base and J by 4 bases, with 8 bases between them. Study-level findings and limits: Larger estimated richness was generally recorded for naive subsets relative to memory subsets.

J is TRBJ1-2 and V is TRBV5-1, with D perhaps TRBD1 (5 bases). Sequenced sample: memory CD4+ T cells from PBMCs. The sample's subset: CD45RA-negative fraction. The clonotype originates from a man between 18 and 35 years old in good health. Some clones in this sample may be carry-over from other donors' samples. DNA for the CDR3: TGCGCCAGCAGCTTGTCAGGGACCTATGGCTACACCTTC. This encodes CASSLSGTYGYTF.